This T cell receptor beta chain originates from a study of tumor-infiltrating lymphocytes in oesophageal squamous cell carcinoma. In TCRdb, the PCR reads were re-called with MiXCR into one record per CDR3 protein. The table lists more than 15,000 distinct CDR3 sequences, about two fifths of them singletons. This clonotype was recorded many times. The CDR3 has 13 residues. V shed 5 bases and J shed 6 bases, with 13 bases lying between them. Germline V gene sequence: CDR1 SEHNR, CDR2 FQNEAQ (reference sequence). The clonotype originates from a male donor with esophageal squamous cell carcinoma. The chain is built from TRBV7-9 and TRBJ1-1; tentatively, D is TRBD1 (6 bases). Sample: esophageal tumor tissue. CDR3 nucleotides: TGTGCCAGCAGCCGGGACACCGGCGCTGAAGCTTTCTTT. Translated: CASSRDTGAEAFF.